These T cell receptor beta chains were read from a single sample in a study of blood T cell repertoires in COVID-19. The data were produced by immunoSEQ multiplex PCR, yet TCRdb's version contains in-frame clones alone and is incomplete. This sample has under 350,000 clones, with 85% to 90% found just once. Material: peripheral blood. The origin of the receptors is a man aged 40-55 years with acute or convalescent COVID-19. CDR3s include the opening cysteine and the closing phenylalanine or tryptophan. A D gene is named only where the DNA matches it firmly. Clone size is stated in some rows and not others, as once, few, many or a class when expanded.

>-|-|TRBJ1-2|TRBV12-3/TRBV12-4
CASSLQGSYGYTF
TGTGCCAGCAGTTTACAGGGATCCTATGGCTACACCTTC
>TRBD1|once|TRBJ1-2|TRBV3-1/TRBV3-2
CASSDQGGGYGYTF
TGTGCCAGCAGCGACCAGGGGGGTGGCTATGGCTACACCTTC
>TRBD1|-|TRBJ2-3|TRBV24-1
CATSGFRDRGSSSTDTQYF
TGTGCCACCAGTGGGTTCCGGGACAGGGGATCTTCAAGCACAGATACGCAGTATTTT
>TRBD2|-|TRBJ2-2|TRBV3-1/TRBV3-2
CASAGLAFDTGELFF
TGTGCCAGTGCGGGACTAGCCTTCGACACCGGGGAGCTGTTTTTT
>TRBD1|-|TRBJ2-1|TRBV10-3
CAISERGTGDEQFF
TGTGCCATCAGTGAGAGGGGGACAGGGGATGAGCAGTTCTTC
>-|-|TRBJ2-4|TRBV7-8
CASSLASKNIQYF
TGTGCCAGCAGCTTAGCCAGCAAAAACATTCAGTACTTC
>-|-|TRBJ2-7|TRBV5-4
CASSLVPGAYEQYF
TGTGCCAGCAGCTTGGTGCCGGGGGCCTACGAGCAGTACTTC
>TRBD1|-|TRBJ2-3|TRBV5-1
CASSLGQGADGTDTQYF
TGCGCCAGCAGCTTGGGACAGGGGGCGGATGGCACAGATACGCAGTATTTT
>TRBD1|-|TRBJ1-5|TRBV6-2/TRBV6-3
CASSPNTGAVSNQPQHF
TGTGCCAGCAGCCCTAACACAGGGGCTGTTAGCAATCAGCCCCAGCATTTT
>-|-|TRBJ1-6|TRBV6-6
CASSYSQGGSPLHF
TGTGCCAGCAGTTACTCCCAGGGAGGTTCACCCCTCCACTTT
>-|-|TRBJ1-1|TRBV6-5
CASIIAPATEAFF
TGTGCCAGCATTATAGCCCCAGCCACTGAAGCTTTCTTT
>TRBD1|-|TRBJ2-1|TRBV7-3
CASSFDRGPYNEQFF
TGTGCCAGCAGTTTTGACAGGGGCCCCTACAATGAGCAGTTCTTC
>-|-|TRBJ2-5|TRBV27
CASSPGQGGLEEETQYF
TGTGCCAGCAGTCCGGGGCAGGGGGGACTAGAGGAAGAGACCCAGTACTTC
>TRBD1|-|TRBJ2-2|TRBV5-6
CASSYRDRGTGELFF
TGTGCCAGCAGTTACCGGGACAGGGGAACCGGGGAGCTGTTTTTT
>-|-|TRBJ1-6|TRBV4-2
CASSPDYYRASNNSPLHF
TGTGCCAGCAGCCCAGACTACTACAGGGCATCAAATAATTCACCCCTCCACTTT
>TRBD2|-|TRBJ2-1|TRBV5-5
CASSPWGGGVEQFF
TGTGCCAGCAGCCCCTGGGGCGGGGGGGTTGAGCAGTTCTTC
>TRBD1|-|TRBJ1-6|TRBV2
CASSNTGGKPLHF
TGTGCCAGCAGTAATACAGGGGGTAAACCCCTCCACTTT
>TRBD2|few|TRBJ2-2|TRBV6-1
CASSDRGLAAAGELFF
TGTGCCAGCAGTGATAGGGGACTAGCGGCCGCCGGGGAGCTGTTTTTT
>TRBD1|-|TRBJ2-7|TRBV19
CASSQGTGSYEQYF
TGTGCCAGTTCTCAAGGGACAGGGAGCTACGAGCAGTACTTC
>-|few|TRBJ1-1|TRBV12-3/TRBV12-4
CASSFIGPEGAFF
TGTGCCAGCAGTTTTATTGGGCCAGAGGGAGCTTTCTTT
>TRBD1|-|TRBJ1-1|TRBV3-1/TRBV3-2
CASSQRQGNTEAFF
TGTGCCAGCAGCCAACGACAGGGGAACACTGAAGCTTTCTTT
>TRBD2|-|TRBJ2-5|TRBV7-9
CASSPGLAGETQYF
TGTGCCAGCAGCCCCGGACTAGCGGGAGAGACCCAGTACTTC
>TRBD1|-|TRBJ1-2|TRBV10-3
CAISDRDRVFYGYTF
TGTGCCATCAGTGATAGGGACAGGGTGTTCTATGGCTACACCTTC
>TRBD2|-|TRBJ2-1|TRBV7-2
CASSLSWTSGGIEQFF
TGTGCCAGCAGCCTTTCTTGGACTAGCGGGGGGATTGAGCAGTTCTTC
>-|-|TRBJ1-2|TRBV5-5
CASSLGENYGYTF
TGTGCCAGCAGCTTGGGGGAGAACTATGGCTACACCTTC
>-|-|TRBJ1-2|TRBV7-3
CASSLRAGNYGYTF
TGTGCCAGCAGCTTAAGAGCAGGGAACTATGGCTACACCTTC
>TRBD1|-|TRBJ2-7|TRBV5-6
CASSGTEYYEQYF
TGTGCCAGCTCCGGGACAGAATATTACGAGCAGTACTTC
>-|-|TRBJ2-7|TRBV6-5
CASSRGTAYTYEQYF
TGTGCCAGCAGTCGCGGGACAGCTTACACCTACGAGCAGTACTTC
>TRBD2|-|TRBJ2-7|TRBV6-5
CASKQQRGPYEQYF
TGTGCCAGCAAGCAGCAGCGGGGACCCTACGAGCAGTACTTC
>TRBD2|once|TRBJ2-2|TRBV7-2
CASSRGLAGTFNTGELFF
TGTGCCAGCAGCCGCGGACTAGCGGGGACCTTTAACACCGGGGAGCTGTTTTTT
>-|-|TRBJ1-2|TRBV6-5
CASRDRPYGYTF
TGTGCCAGCAGGGACAGACCCTATGGCTACACCTTC
>TRBD2|-|TRBJ2-4|TRBV18
CASSREGLAKNIQYF
TGTGCCAGCTCACGGGAGGGGCTAGCCAAAAACATTCAGTACTTC
>-|-|TRBJ1-4|TRBV27
CASSTRAGRGEKLFF
TGTGCCAGCAGTACCAGGGCGGGGAGGGGTGAAAAACTGTTTTTT
>-|-|TRBJ2-1|TRBV11-2
CASSLYGGRHEQFF
TGTGCCAGCAGCTTATACGGCGGTCGGCATGAGCAGTTCTTC
>-|once|TRBJ2-7|TRBV6-1
CASSEAVAQPYEQYF
TGTGCCAGCAGTGAAGCAGTTGCGCAACCCTACGAGCAGTACTTC
>TRBD1|-|TRBJ2-1|TRBV12-5
CASGLGQGRDNEQFF
TGTGCTAGTGGTTTGGGACAGGGAAGAGACAATGAGCAGTTCTTC
>-|-|TRBJ2-6|TRBV9
CASSENRAASGANVLTF
TGTGCCAGCAGCGAGAATCGAGCGGCCTCTGGGGCCAACGTCCTGACTTTC
>TRBD1|-|TRBJ1-4|TRBV5-1
CASSPGTGNEKLFF
TGCGCCAGCAGCCCCGGGACAGGGAATGAAAAACTGTTTTTT
>-|-|TRBJ2-2|TRBV2
CASSLIAVTNTGELFF
TGTGCCAGCAGCCTAATAGCGGTCACGAACACCGGGGAGCTGTTTTTT
>-|-|TRBJ2-7|TRBV29-1
CSVVGGAYEQYF
TGCAGCGTTGTCGGCGGTGCCTACGAGCAGTACTTC
>-|-|TRBJ2-5|TRBV20-1
CSASGSETQYF
TGCAGTGCTAGCGGTTCGGAGACCCAGTACTTC
>-|-|TRBJ1-4|TRBV28
CASSKNPGGEKLFF
TGTGCCAGCAGTAAGAACCCCGGGGGAGAAAAACTGTTTTTT
>-|-|TRBJ1-1|TRBV7-2
CASSLRQGNTEAFF
TGTGCCAGCAGCTTGAGGCAGGGTAACACTGAAGCTTTCTTT
>-|-|TRBJ1-3|TRBV9
CASTPRGGRGGNTIYF
TGTGCCAGCACTCCTAGGGGGGGCAGAGGTGGAAACACCATATATTTT
>TRBD1|-|TRBJ1-4|TRBV19
CASSPNRGNEKLFF
TGTGCCAGTAGTCCGAACAGGGGAAATGAAAAACTGTTTTTT
>-|-|TRBJ2-1|TRBV5-8
CASKTAALSYNEQFF
TGTGCCAGCAAAACGGCAGCGCTCTCCTACAATGAGCAGTTCTTC
>TRBD1|-|TRBJ2-7|TRBV2
CASSGQGGEQYF
TGTGCCAGCAGCGGACAGGGTGGCGAGCAGTACTTC
>-|-|TRBJ1-4|TRBV3-1/TRBV3-2
CASSLSWKGFATNEKLFF
TGTGCCAGCAGCCTCTCCTGGAAGGGGTTTGCAACTAATGAAAAACTGTTTTTT